The 9 T cell receptor beta chains below come from one sample, sequenced in a study of cytomegalovirus exposure and HLA in healthy donors. PCR used 60 Vbeta primers and 13 Jbeta primers. Clones were read by immunoSEQ multiplex PCR, and TCRdb kept only the in-frame ones, dropping some. The data show around 200,000 clones, 77% seen once. Sequenced: PBMCs. Source of these receptors: a woman in her fifties or sixties in good health and CMV-seropositive.

V and J are TRBV18 and TRBJ2-2; D is possibly TRBD1 (6 bases). The V gene's germline CDR1 is KGHSH and CDR2 LQKENI. The CDR3 loop spans 16 amino acids. V dropped 2 bases and J dropped 0 bases, with 10 bases sitting between them. The CDR3 is CASSPMGDTNTGELFF. CDR3 nucleotide sequence: TGTGCCAGCTCACCAATGGGGGACACGAACACCGGGGAGCTGTTTTTT.

The chain couples TRBV5-4 to TRBJ2-7; possibly TRBD2 for D (7 bases). The germline V gene encodes CDR1 SGHNT and CDR2 YYREEE (reference sequence). The CDR3 is made up of 15 amino acids. The V end was cut by 4 bases, the J end by 7 bases, with 21 bases between. The CDR3, as DNA: TGTGCCAGCAGCACACAATTAGGGGGGGTTGAAGAGCAGTACTTC. This gives the protein CASSTQLGGVEEQYF.

The chain recombines TRBV4-1 with TRBJ2-7, with 9 nucleotides matching TRBD1. This CDR3 is built from 14 residues. V was clipped by 6 bases and J by 5 bases; unmatched bases: 8. The germline V gene has CDR1 MGHRA and CDR2 YSYEKL. The CDR3: CASRPTGGVNEQYF. CDR3 coding DNA: TGCGCCAGCAGACCAACAGGGGGCGTAAACGAGCAGTACTTC.

The chain carries TRBV7-9 and TRBJ1-4; TRBD1 might be the D (6 bases). The CDR3 is 14 residues long. Trimming shortened V by 5 bases and J by 5 bases, and 12 bases separated the two germline ends. Germline assignment: CDR1 SEHNR and CDR2 FQNEAQ (reference sequence). This CDR3 is CASSLGGANEKLFF. In nucleotides, the CDR3 is TGTGCCAGCAGCCTCGGGGGGGCGAATGAAAAACTGTTTTTT.

This chain joins TRBV9 and TRBJ1-2; the match to TRBD1 covers 7 bases. J gave up 8 bases and V 5 bases, and 15 bases lay outside the gene matches. CDR3 length: 15 amino acids. Germline loops: CDR1 SGDLS, CDR2 YYNGEE. CDR3 amino acids: CASSATTRDSPGYTF. The CDR3 DNA is TGTGCCAGCAGTGCGACGACCAGGGACAGTCCGGGCTACACCTTC.

This clone has more than one count but fewer than ten. The rearrangement uses TRBV6-1 and TRBJ2-5, with TRBD1 as a possible D gene (6 bases). V was pared by 5 bases and J by 5 bases, with 15 bases between. CDR3 length: 14 amino acids. The germline V gene encodes CDR1 MNHNS and CDR2 SASEGT. The CDR3 loop reads CASSPQGSRETQYF. The CDR3 DNA reads TGTGCCAGCAGTCCCCAGGGGAGCCGGGAGACCCAGTACTTC.

The genes are TRBV7-9 and TRBJ1-3; 7 bases agree with TRBD1. V trimming: 3 bases; J trimming: 2 bases; junction bases outside the gene matches: 4. Germline assignment: CDR1 SEHNR and CDR2 FQNEAQ (reference sequence). The CDR3 runs to 15 residues. CDR3 coding DNA: TGTGCCAGCAGCTTCTTTACAGGGGCTGGAAACACCATATATTTT. It specifies CASSFFTGAGNTIYF.

The CDR3 here is CASSSTGARQPQHF. In DNA, the CDR3 is TGTGCCAGCAGCTCGACAGGGGCTCGGCAGCCCCAGCATTTT. The chain couples TRBV7-9 to TRBJ1-5, with 8 bases matching TRBD1. The CDR3 is 14 residues long. With 4 bases clipped from V and 7 bases from J, the junction kept 6 bases outside the gene matches. Germline V gene sequence: CDR1 SEHNR, CDR2 FQNEAQ (reference sequence).

The chain uses TRBV29-1 and TRBJ1-1; 8 nucleotides line up with TRBD1. After removal of 3 bases from V and 6 bases from J, the junction contained 9 bases not matched to a gene. Per germline, CDR1 SQVTM and CDR2 ANQGSEA. CDR3 length equals 14 residues. In DNA, the CDR3 is TGCAGCGTTGAGGAGGACAGGGAGCCCCCTGAAGCTTTCTTT. Amino acid sequence: CSVEEDREPPEAFF. Supplemented by reference TRBV29-1 and TRBJ1-1, the full variable domain reads SAVISQKPSRDICQRGTSLTIQCQVDSQVTMMFWYRQQPGQSLTLIATANQGSEATYESGFVIDKFPISRPNLTFSTLTVSNMSPEDSSIYLCSVEEDREPPEAFFGQGTRLTVV.